A selection of T cell receptor beta chains follows, all from one sample in a study of blood T cell repertoires in COVID-19. Generated by immunoSEQ multiplex PCR, the TCRdb table keeps only in-frame clones and is missing some. This repertoire shows 70,000 or so clones, roughly 84% found once; its top ten account for 29%. Sequenced sample: peripheral blood. Source of these receptors: a woman older than 75 with active or convalescent COVID-19. Each CDR3 is given with its conserved first and last residue. D genes are given only for firm matches. Size values are once, few and many counts, or a class for expanded clones, and some rows have none.

V	J	D	size	CDR3	DNA
TRBV7-2	TRBJ2-3	TRBD2	.	CASSLAAGDPSTDTQYF	TGTGCCAGCAGCTTAGCCGCGGGGGACCCAAGCACAGATACGCAGTATTTT
TRBV7-9	TRBJ2-1	.	.	CASRQSLAPSYNEQFF	TGTGCCAGCAGGCAGAGTCTAGCTCCCTCCTACAATGAGCAGTTCTTC
TRBV5-4	TRBJ1-2	TRBD1	.	CASSLPATGGPYGYTF	TGTGCCAGCAGCTTGCCGGCGACAGGGGGGCCCTATGGCTACACCTTC
TRBV6-5	TRBJ1-2	TRBD1	.	CASTAGGRGVDGYTF	TGTGCCAGCACCGCCGGAGGCAGGGGGGTGGATGGCTACACCTTC
TRBV2	TRBJ1-1	TRBD1	.	CASTRQGDTEAFF	TGTGCCAGCACCCGACAGGGGGACACTGAAGCTTTCTTT
TRBV30	TRBJ2-5	TRBD2	.	CAWSRTSGGAGETQYF	TGTGCCTGGAGTCGCACTAGCGGGGGGGCGGGTGAGACCCAGTACTTC
TRBV11-1	TRBJ2-7	.	.	CASSFMGQYSYEQYF	TGTGCCAGCAGCTTTATGGGACAATACTCCTACGAGCAGTACTTC
TRBV5-4	TRBJ1-1	.	.	CASSQNTEAFF	TGTGCCAGCAGCCAGAACACTGAAGCTTTCTTT
TRBV5-1	TRBJ2-1	.	.	CASSLAAGYSNEQFF	TGCGCCAGCAGCTTGGCGGCAGGGTACAGCAATGAGCAGTTCTTC
TRBV5-1	TRBJ1-1	TRBD1	.	CASSPTGGTMNTEAFF	TGCGCCAGCAGCCCCACAGGGGGCACCATGAACACTGAAGCTTTCTTT
TRBV5-1	TRBJ2-7	.	.	CASAPPRQGSYEQYF	TGCGCCAGCGCACCTCCCCGGCAGGGCTCCTACGAGCAGTACTTC
TRBV6-2/TRBV6-3	TRBJ2-6	.	.	CASSILTGANVLTF	TGTGCCAGCAGTATCCTAACGGGGGCCAACGTCCTGACTTTC
TRBV4-3	TRBJ1-1	.	.	CASSQALSLDAGGSAFF	TGCGCCAGCAGCCAAGCCTTGTCCCTCGACGCAGGAGGTTCAGCTTTCTTT
TRBV9	TRBJ1-1	TRBD1	.	CASSSTGTEEAFF	TGTGCCAGCAGCTCAACCGGGACAGAGGAAGCTTTCTTT
TRBV5-4	TRBJ1-6	.	.	CASSRAEVENSPLHF	TGTGCCAGCAGCCGGGCGGAGGTGGAGAATTCACCCCTCCACTTT
TRBV5-6	TRBJ1-3	.	.	CASSLAPVSSGNTIYF	TGTGCCAGCAGCTTGGCGCCAGTCAGCTCTGGAAACACCATATATTTT
TRBV7-8	TRBJ2-3	.	.	CASSFYSRGTDTQYF	TGTGCCAGCAGCTTTTACAGCAGAGGCACAGATACGCAGTATTTT
TRBV19	TRBJ1-4	TRBD1	.	CASSPGQQALGEKLFF	TGTGCCAGTAGTCCGGGACAGCAGGCCTTAGGAGAAAAACTGTTTTTT
TRBV4-3	TRBJ1-2	.	few	CASSQDIRRSDYGYTF	TGCGCCAGCAGCCAAGATATACGGAGGTCCGACTATGGCTACACCTTC
TRBV4-3	TRBJ1-2	.	.	CASSHSGDYGYTF	TGCGCCAGCAGCCACTCGGGGGACTATGGCTACACCTTC
TRBV30	TRBJ1-4	TRBD1	.	CAWSGRRPGQGWEKLFF	TGTGCCTGGAGTGGTCGCCGACCGGGACAGGGGTGGGAAAAACTGTTTTTT
TRBV6-2/TRBV6-3	TRBJ2-7	TRBD2	.	CASSYGTSMAHEQYF	TGTGCCAGCAGTTACGGGACTAGTATGGCCCACGAGCAGTACTTC
TRBV11-3	TRBJ2-1	.	.	CASSGGRGSYNEQFF	TGTGCCAGCAGCGGAGGGCGGGGCTCCTACAATGAGCAGTTCTTC
TRBV11-2	TRBJ2-7	.	.	CASSLEVGKQYF	TGTGCCAGCAGCTTAGAGGTCGGGAAGCAGTACTTC
TRBV30	TRBJ2-5	TRBD2	.	CAWSPGTNLQETQYF	TGTGCCTGGAGCCCCGGGACTAATCTCCAAGAGACCCAGTACTTC
TRBV15	TRBJ1-2	TRBD1	.	CATSYRDRGRGGYGYTF	TGTGCCACCAGCTACCGGGACAGGGGGCGCGGGGGCTATGGCTACACCTTC
TRBV5-5	TRBJ1-2	.	.	CASSLNAAFYGYTF	TGTGCCAGCAGCTTGAACGCGGCCTTCTATGGCTACACCTTC
TRBV18	TRBJ2-3	.	.	CASSARDTDTQYF	TGTGCCAGCTCAGCTAGAGACACAGATACGCAGTATTTT
TRBV5-1	TRBJ2-5	TRBD1	.	CASSIRGGETQYF	TGCGCCAGCAGCATAAGAGGGGGCGAGACCCAGTACTTC
TRBV12-3/TRBV12-4	TRBJ1-1	.	.	CASTRRGTEAFF	TGTGCCAGCACCCGAAGGGGGACTGAAGCTTTCTTT
TRBV3-1/TRBV3-2	TRBJ1-1	.	.	CASSRRGGTEAFF	TGTGCCAGCAGCCGGAGGGGCGGCACTGAAGCTTTCTTT
TRBV23-1	TRBJ1-6	.	.	CASSPEDSHSPLHF	TGCGCCAGCAGTCCTGAGGACAGCCATTCACCCCTCCACTTT
TRBV19	TRBJ1-6	.	.	CASSLIRGRGSPLHF	TGTGCCAGTAGCCTAATCAGGGGCAGGGGTTCACCCCTCCACTTT
TRBV30	TRBJ1-4	.	.	CAWSPSREEKLFF	TGTGCCTGGTCCCCCTCACGAGAGGAAAAACTGTTTTTT
TRBV9	TRBJ2-1	TRBD1	few	CASSAGTGTYNEQFF	TGTGCCAGCAGCGCCGGGACAGGGACGTACAATGAGCAGTTCTTC
TRBV18	TRBJ2-7	TRBD1	.	CASSPPTGSEQYF	TGTGCCAGCTCACCACCGACAGGGTCTGAGCAGTACTTC
TRBV27	TRBJ2-7	TRBD1	.	CASRSGQGSMYEQYF	TGTGCCAGCAGATCGGGACAGGGGAGTATGTACGAGCAGTACTTC
TRBV7-2	TRBJ2-2	TRBD2	.	CASSLLPSGGAGDTGELFF	TGTGCCAGCAGCTTACTTCCTAGCGGGGGGGCAGGTGACACCGGGGAGCTGTTTTTT
TRBV5-6	TRBJ1-1	TRBD1	.	CASSPHRGRTEAFF	TGTGCCAGCAGCCCTCACAGGGGGAGGACTGAAGCTTTCTTT
TRBV6-5	TRBJ2-3	TRBD2	.	CASSYSTSGVADTQYF	TGTGCCAGCAGTTACTCGACTAGCGGGGTTGCAGATACGCAGTATTTT
TRBV11-3	TRBJ1-2	TRBD1	.	CASTRTGAYLYGYTF	TGTGCCAGCACTCGGACAGGGGCGTACCTTTATGGCTACACCTTC
TRBV19	TRBJ1-5	TRBD1	.	CASSGTGYQPQHF	TGTGCCAGTAGTGGGACAGGGTATCAGCCCCAGCATTTT
TRBV4-2	TRBJ1-4	.	.	CASSQVGPGVNEKLFF	TGTGCCAGCAGCCAAGTTGGGCCAGGGGTGAATGAAAAACTGTTTTTT
TRBV5-1	TRBJ2-7	.	.	CASSFGGFAVYEQYF	TGCGCCAGCAGCTTCGGAGGATTTGCGGTCTACGAGCAGTACTTC
TRBV5-6	TRBJ1-6	TRBD1	once	CASSAPGQGPNSPLHF	TGTGCCAGCAGCGCGCCGGGACAGGGACCTAATTCACCCCTCCACTTT
TRBV5-8	TRBJ1-5	TRBD1	.	CASSFWTGGDQPQHF	TGTGCCAGCAGCTTTTGGACAGGGGGCGACCAGCCCCAGCATTTT
TRBV18	TRBJ2-3	TRBD1	.	CASSPQGVADTQYF	TGTGCCAGCTCACCTCAGGGGGTGGCAGATACGCAGTATTTT
TRBV6-2/TRBV6-3	TRBJ2-7	TRBD2	.	CASSYITSGGYSYEQYF	TGTGCCAGCAGTTACATCACTAGCGGGGGTTACTCCTACGAGCAGTACTTC
TRBV5-5	TRBJ2-7	TRBD2	.	CASSLLAGRVNEQYF	TGTGCCAGCAGCTTGTTAGCGGGCAGGGTAAACGAGCAGTACTTC
TRBV20-1	TRBJ1-2	.	once	CSASSGANYGYTF	TGCAGTGCTAGTAGTGGAGCTAACTATGGCTACACCTTC
TRBV9	TRBJ1-5	.	.	CASSVEGLTNQPQHF	TGTGCCAGCAGCGTAGAAGGACTGACTAATCAGCCCCAGCATTTT
TRBV5-6	TRBJ2-2	.	.	CASSRRGWGEQNTGELFF	TGTGCCAGCAGCCGACGAGGATGGGGGGAACAGAACACCGGGGAGCTGTTTTTT
TRBV19	TRBJ2-2	TRBD2	.	CASMGLAGAGGYTGELFF	TGTGCCAGTATGGGGCTAGCGGGGGCCGGGGGGTACACCGGGGAGCTGTTTTTT